Sequencing of this TCR beta chain was carried out in a study of T cells in Graves' hyperthyroidism and ophthalmopathy (dated by TCRdb to between 2019 and 2020). As for the study more broadly: Peripheral blood was collected at initial diagnosis, before any treatment. Following sampling, methimazole starting at 30 mg daily was given to hyperthyroidism patients, and high-dose intravenous methylprednisolone was given to ophthalmopathy patients. TCR V-J signatures able to tell the groups apart were searched for in a discovery cohort of 95 or so patients, of whom over 40 had Graves' ophthalmopathy and around 57 had stable Graves' hyperthyroidism. The 85 to 100 discovery patients were randomly split 7:3 into training and test sets. Prospective prediction of ophthalmopathy was tested in an independent validation cohort consisting of 18 to 20 hyperthyroidism patients and around 16 patients who later progressed to ophthalmopathy. The study also compared thyroid tissue and blood T-cell repertoires from more than 5 Graves' hyperthyroidism patients. According to the paper, TCR Vbeta CDR3 sequencing was carried out on some 140 peripheral blood samples, which came from fewer than 50 ophthalmopathy, approximately 72 hyperthyroidism and approximately 17 progressor patients. Broader findings and caveats from the paper: No statistical method was used to set the sample size in advance, and investigators knew the group allocation. Most expanded thyroid clonotypes (frequency above 0.001) were also detected in blood, suggesting blood repertoires may reflect thyroid immune responses. In cross-validation, a model built on a 13 V-J signature told ophthalmopathy apart from stable hyperthyroidism with less than 90% sensitivity and about 81% specificity, and in testing the same model reached 80%/75%. In validation, progression to ophthalmopathy was predicted by the model with 70.59% sensitivity and 72% to 85% specificity, a median of roughly 6 months before onset.

The TCR beta CDR3 regions were amplified from RNA transcripts. The TCR CDR3 was subjected to a first round of RT-PCR using the HTBI primer set and the Qiagen OneStep RT-PCR kit. Libraries were constructed in a second round of multiplex PCR, after which size selection and purification were carried out. Libraries were sequenced paired-end with 100 bp reads on an Illumina HiSeq2000. The source study handled its data this way. SOAPnuke was used to process the raw data, removing reads that contained adapters or uncalled bases, had a mean Phred below 15, or lacked an exact match to the constant primer or identifier. COPE v1.2.5 was used to merge high-quality paired reads, and clonotypes were defined as unique nucleotide sequences. MiTCR v1.1 was used to align the clonotypes against IMGT TRBV, TRBD and TRBJ reference segments. The analysis was restricted to V-J combinations with a frequency above 0.0001, which together covered 99% to 99.2% of the repertoires. A TCS score was defined as the ratio of F50 (clonal expansion) to E x V (chaos), with BLOSUM62-based TCRdist applied between CDR3 peptides within each V-J. Welch's t-statistics and random forest reduced 450 to 600 V-J features to roughly 13, which were used in a naive Bayes classifier (R e1071). TCRdb applied fastp at Q25 and MiXCR to the public reads, then kept only in-frame beta chains. All rows with the same CDR3 protein become a single entry with the most common DNA and genes. TCRdb's processing, not the study's, gives the V and J calls here. Across this sample there are about 600,000 distinct CDR3 sequences, with approximately 15% seen only once. The ten largest clones represent 3% to 4% of the sample.

This clonotype has a count of ten or more. Its binding antigen is unknown. No base-level quality is on record; no much larger clone is a single base apart. Ophthalmopathy patients had moderately to severely active disease, with a Clinical Activity Score of 3 or more, a NOSPECS grade of 4 or more, and a disease duration of less than 3 months. The study excluded patients with uncontrolled infections, other autoimmune diseases, pregnancy or lactation. Diagnoses were based on clinical symptoms, serum thyroxine and TRAb, thyroid ultrasound and orbital computed tomography. PBMCs were separated from under 12 ml of fresh peripheral blood using Ficoll-Paque density gradient centrifugation. Trizol reagent was used to extract total RNA, and RNA quality was then checked on an Agilent 2100 Bioanalyzer. The germline V gene gives CDR1 as SGHAT and CDR2 as FQNNGV. Between the V and J ends, shortened by 1 base and 2 bases respectively, the junction contains 10 bases. The CDR3 starts with the cysteine, ends with the phenylalanine, and has 15 residues. The entry retains the CDR3 DNA only, 45 bases that are in frame from base 1.

The chain is made from TRBV11-2 and TRBJ2-3; possibly the D gene is TRBD2, per 6 matching bases. Sequencing input: blood. This clonotype was obtained from a middle-aged woman with Graves' ophthalmopathy. CDR3 protein: CASSLGRATTDTQYF. Read as DNA, the sequence is TGTGCCAGCAGCTTAGGGAGGGCCACCACAGATACGCAGTATTTT.